The 13 T cell receptor beta chains below all came from one sample that was sequenced in a study of T cell changes during pregnancy in multiple sclerosis. Sequencing was performed with immunoSEQ multiplex PCR; in TCRdb, only in-frame clones are kept and a portion is missing. The sample has about 38,000 clones; about nine tenths are singletons. Source: CD4+ T cells from peripheral blood mononuclear cells, taken after pregnancy. These receptors originate from a female donor in good health, enrolled as a control in a pregnancy study.

V and J are TRBV7-2 and TRBJ2-1, with unresolved D. V was trimmed by 4 bases and J by 8 bases, leaving 12 bases between them. The CDR3 totals 13 residues. Germline V gene data show CDR1 as SGHTA and CDR2 as FQGNSA. The CDR3 reads CASSSFLSHEQFF. CDR3 bases: TGTGCCAGCAGCTCGTTCTTGTCCCATGAGCAGTTCTTC.

V usage is TRBV7-2 and J usage is TRBJ1-5; D ambiguous. CDR1 is SGHTA, CDR2 FQGNSA, per germline. With 5 bases removed from V and 3 bases from J, the gap between germline ends came to 17 bases. This CDR3 comprises 16 residues. The CDR3 reads CASSRGSGSLNQPQHF. In nucleotides, the CDR3 is TGTGCCAGCAGCCGGGGTAGTGGCAGTCTCAATCAGCCCCAGCATTTT.

This clone appeared once. The chain combines TRBV7-8 with TRBJ2-2; 10 nucleotides align to TRBD2. The CDR3 contains 16 residues. Germline loops: CDR1 SGHVS, CDR2 FQNEAQ. The J segment lost 4 bases and the V segment lost 5 bases, leaving 7 bases of the junction unmatched. Here the CDR3 reads CASSQAGGFPTGELFF. Here the CDR3 DNA reads TGTGCCAGCAGCCAAGCGGGAGGGTTCCCCACCGGGGAGCTGTTTTTT. The variable domain in full, completed from reference TRBV7-8 and TRBJ2-2, reads GAGVSQSPRYKVAKRGQDVALRCDPISGHVSLFWYQQALGQGPEFLTYFQNEAQLDKSGLPSDRFFAERPEGSVSTLKIQRTQQEDSAVYLCASSQAGGFPTGELFFGEGSRLTVL.

The chain has TRBV4-2 and TRBJ1-3; D ambiguous. This CDR3 is 15 amino acids long. Germline V lookup: CDR1 LGHNA, CDR2 YNFKEQ. Trimming took off 3 bases at V and 0 bases at J, with 9 bases between the two ends. The CDR3: CASSQAGLSGNTIYF. Written as DNA, the CDR3 is TGTGCCAGCAGCCAGGCGGGTCTCTCTGGAAACACCATATATTTT.

V gene TRBV7-8 combines with J gene TRBJ1-1, with 7 bases lining up with TRBD1. CDR1 is SGHVS, CDR2 FQNEAQ, per germline. The J segment lost 11 bases and the V segment lost 3 bases, leaving 9 bases of the junction unmatched. CDR3 length: 13 residues. The CDR3 here is CASSLTGPASAFF. In DNA form, the CDR3 reads TGTGCCAGCAGCTTGACAGGGCCCGCTTCTGCTTTCTTT. The full variable domain, with the rest looked up from reference TRBV7-8 and TRBJ1-1, is GAGVSQSPRYKVAKRGQDVALRCDPISGHVSLFWYQQALGQGPEFLTYFQNEAQLDKSGLPSDRFFAERPEGSVSTLKIQRTQQEDSAVYLCASSLTGPASAFFGQGTRLTVV.

The chain links TRBV5-6 to TRBJ2-3; 7 bases map to TRBD1. The J segment lost 2 bases and the V segment lost 4 bases, leaving 10 bases of the junction unmatched. CDR1 SGHDT and CDR2 YYEEEE come from the germline V gene. This CDR3 is built from 16 residues. CDR3 sequence: CASSGDGTEYTDTQYF. The CDR3 nucleotides read TGTGCCAGCAGCGGGGACGGGACAGAGTACACAGATACGCAGTATTTT.

CDR3 in DNA: TGCAGTGTCAGGGCGGGGGAGACCCAGTACTTC. The encoded protein is CSVRAGETQYF. The gene calls are TRBV20-1 and TRBJ2-5; TRBD2 is a possible D gene (6 bases). Germline CDR1 and CDR2: DFQATT and SNEGSKA (reference sequence). This CDR3 contains 11 residues. The V end lost 7 bases, the J end lost 5 bases, and 11 bases lay between the germline ends.

The table lists this clone with a few counts. CDR3 sequence: CASTQMDRGEAFF. The DNA of the CDR3 is TGTGCCAGCACTCAGATGGACAGGGGCGAAGCTTTCTTT. The genes are TRBV25-1 and TRBJ1-1; 9 bases match TRBD1. The length of the CDR3 is 13 residues. Germline values: CDR1 MGHDK, CDR2 SYGVNS. With 7 bases clipped from V and 8 bases from J, the junction kept 8 bases outside the gene matches.

This CDR3 is CASSPGETQYF. The CDR3 DNA reads TGCGCCAGCAGCCCGGGGGAGACCCAGTACTTC. The rearrangement uses TRBV5-1 and TRBJ2-5; maybe TRBD2 (5 bases). Germline loops: CDR1 SGHRS, CDR2 YFSETQ. CDR3 length: 11 residues. Trimming left V 4 bases short and J 5 bases short, with 6 bases between.

The chain has TRBV29-1 and TRBJ2-1; 7 bases match TRBD2. The germline V gene encodes CDR1 SQVTM and CDR2 ANQGSEA. The trim removed 1 base at V and 4 bases at J, leaving 7 bases unmatched. This CDR3 has 15 amino acids. The DNA for the CDR3 is TGCAGCGTTGAAGGGGAGGGAGGCGCGTACAATGAGCAGTTCTTC. Encoded protein: CSVEGEGGAYNEQFF.

This clone was detected only a few times. The chain combines TRBV6-5 with TRBJ2-7; a possible D gene is TRBD1 (5 bases). Germline assignment: CDR1 MNHEY and CDR2 SVGAGI. This CDR3 contains 14 residues. V lost 0 bases to trimming and J lost 2 bases, with 8 bases between them. The CDR3, as DNA: TGTGCCAGCAGTTACTCGGGGCCAACCTACGAGCAGTACTTC. Its translation is CASSYSGPTYEQYF.

V gene TRBV6-1 combines with J gene TRBJ1-5; 7 bases fit TRBD1. CDR3 size: 14 residues. Germline CDR1 reads MNHNS; CDR2 reads SASEGT. V shed 4 bases and J 3 bases; nucleotides not matched to a gene: 3. CDR3 loop: CASSAGQANQPQHF. CDR3 nucleotide sequence: TGTGCCAGCAGTGCAGGACAGGCCAATCAGCCCCAGCATTTT.

The rearrangement links TRBV18 to TRBJ1-5; a possible D gene is TRBD1 (6 bases). CDR3 length: 15 amino acids. Germline V CDR1 and CDR2: KGHSH, LQKENI. V lost 3 bases, J lost 3 bases, and 12 bases lay in between. The CDR3 bases are TGTGCCAGCTCACCCGGGCGACAGGACAATCAGCCCCAGCATTTT. As protein: CASSPGRQDNQPQHF.